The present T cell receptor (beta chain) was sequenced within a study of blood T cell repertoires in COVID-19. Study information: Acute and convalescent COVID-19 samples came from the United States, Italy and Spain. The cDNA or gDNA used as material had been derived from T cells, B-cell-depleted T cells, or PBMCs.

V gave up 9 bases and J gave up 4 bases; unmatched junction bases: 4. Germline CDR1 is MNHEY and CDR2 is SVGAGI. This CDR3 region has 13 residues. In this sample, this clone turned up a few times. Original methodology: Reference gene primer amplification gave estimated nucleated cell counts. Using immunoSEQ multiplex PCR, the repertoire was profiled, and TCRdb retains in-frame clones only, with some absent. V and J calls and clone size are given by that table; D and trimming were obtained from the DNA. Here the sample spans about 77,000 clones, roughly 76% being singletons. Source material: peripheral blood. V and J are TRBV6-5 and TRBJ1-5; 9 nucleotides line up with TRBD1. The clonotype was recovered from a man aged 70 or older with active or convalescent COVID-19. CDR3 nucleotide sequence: TGTGCCAGTCTGGGACAGGGAAATCAGCCCCAGCATTTT. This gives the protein CASLGQGNQPQHF.